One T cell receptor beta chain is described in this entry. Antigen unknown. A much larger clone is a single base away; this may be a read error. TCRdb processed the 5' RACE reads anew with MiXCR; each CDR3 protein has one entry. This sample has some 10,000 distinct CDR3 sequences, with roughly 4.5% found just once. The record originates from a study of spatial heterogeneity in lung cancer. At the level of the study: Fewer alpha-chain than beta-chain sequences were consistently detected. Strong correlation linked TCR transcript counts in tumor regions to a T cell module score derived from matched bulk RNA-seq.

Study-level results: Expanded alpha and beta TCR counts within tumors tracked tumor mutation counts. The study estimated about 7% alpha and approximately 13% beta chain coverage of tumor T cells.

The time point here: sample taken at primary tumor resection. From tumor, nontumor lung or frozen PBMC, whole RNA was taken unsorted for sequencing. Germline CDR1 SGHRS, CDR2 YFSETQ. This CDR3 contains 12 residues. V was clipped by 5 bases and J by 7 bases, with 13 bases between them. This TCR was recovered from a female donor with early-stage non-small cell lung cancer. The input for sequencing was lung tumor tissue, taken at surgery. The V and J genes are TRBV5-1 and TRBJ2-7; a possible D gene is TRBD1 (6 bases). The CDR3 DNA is TGCGCCAGCAGTTTCAGGGGCGGGGAGCAGTACTTC. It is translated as CASSFRGGEQYF.